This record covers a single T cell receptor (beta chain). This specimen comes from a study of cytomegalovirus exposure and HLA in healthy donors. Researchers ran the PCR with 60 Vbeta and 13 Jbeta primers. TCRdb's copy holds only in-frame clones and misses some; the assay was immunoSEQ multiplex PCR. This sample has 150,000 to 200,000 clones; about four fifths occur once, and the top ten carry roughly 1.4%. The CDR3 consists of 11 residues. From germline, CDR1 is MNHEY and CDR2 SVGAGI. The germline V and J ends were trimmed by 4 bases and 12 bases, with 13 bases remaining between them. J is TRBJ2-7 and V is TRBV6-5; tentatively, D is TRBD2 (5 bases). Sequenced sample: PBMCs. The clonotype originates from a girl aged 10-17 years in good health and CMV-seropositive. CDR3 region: CASSWESRVYF. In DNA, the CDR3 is TGTGCCAGCAGTTGGGAGTCCCGGGTGTACTTC.